This T cell receptor beta chain was identified during a study of blood T cell repertoires in COVID-19. A single count supports this clone. Trimming stripped 3 bases from V and 6 bases from J, with 13 bases between. The CDR3 totals 14 residues. The germline gives CDR1 LNHDA, CDR2 SQIVND (reference sequence). This table comes from immunoSEQ multiplex PCR, and its TCRdb copy is limited to in-frame clones, with some not included. The sample consists of 75,000 to 100,000 clones, around 82% of them appearing once. Sequences were obtained from peripheral blood. This TCR was recovered from a human donor in a cohort sampled during active COVID-19. The chain couples TRBV19 to TRBJ2-3; possibly TRBD2 for D (6 bases). The CDR3 nucleotides read TGTGCCAGTAGTATTGGAGGGAATGGGGATACGCAGTATTTT. Encoded protein: CASSIGGNGDTQYF.